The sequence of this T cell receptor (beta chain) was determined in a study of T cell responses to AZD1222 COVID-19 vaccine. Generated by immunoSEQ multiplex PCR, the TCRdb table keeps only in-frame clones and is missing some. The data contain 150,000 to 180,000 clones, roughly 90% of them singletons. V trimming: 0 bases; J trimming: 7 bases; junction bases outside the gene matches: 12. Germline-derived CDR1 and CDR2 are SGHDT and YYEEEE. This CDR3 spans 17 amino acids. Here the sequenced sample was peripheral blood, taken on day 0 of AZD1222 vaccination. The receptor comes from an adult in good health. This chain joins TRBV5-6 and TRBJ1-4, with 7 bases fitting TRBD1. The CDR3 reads CASSLVAATGTSEKLFF. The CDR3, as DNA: TGTGCCAGCAGCTTGGTGGCAGCGACAGGGACGAGTGAAAAACTGTTTTTT.